The table lists the clone carrying this T cell receptor (beta chain) with a few counts. Reverse transcription of all isolated RNA meant that expressed TCRB transcripts were sequenced. Using immunoSEQ multiplex PCR, the repertoire was profiled, and TCRdb retains in-frame clones only, with some absent. The top ten hold about 0.68% of the sample, which has 140,000 or so clones, around a tenth seen once. The data were obtained in a study of beta chain features in type 1 diabetes. The ends lost 6 bases at V and 4 bases at J; junction bases unmatched: 7. CDR1 is MDHEN and CDR2 is SYDVKM in the germline V gene. The CDR3 has 14 amino acids.

The sequenced sample was central memory CD4+ T cells from blood. The receptor was isolated from a man younger than 30 in good health. The chain is built from TRBV28 and TRBJ1-2; 8 bases are shared with TRBD1. For the CDR3, the DNA is TGTGCCAGCAGGCAGACCGGGACAGGCTATGGCTACACCTTC. Residues: CASRQTGTGYGYTF.